This T cell receptor beta chain was captured by sequencing in a study of PD-L1 blockade in urothelial cancer. Across the study: Patients commenced intravenous atezolizumab, 1,200 mg every 3 weeks, in about 2014. Blood was evaluated 3 weeks (second dose) and 6 weeks after therapy began.

Documented time point: peripheral blood 6 weeks after treatment start. Patients' urothelial carcinoma was locally advanced or metastatic. Added to each PCR by spiking were synthetic TCR analog templates. The table came from immunoSEQ multiplex PCR; TCRdb's copy has only in-frame clones and leaves some out. The data show some 48,000 clones, around 80% seen once. From germline, CDR1 is MNHEY and CDR2 SVGAGI. The CDR3 is 14 residues long. The junction had 7 bases not matched to a gene; V was cut back by 2 bases and J by 6 bases. This clonotype was obtained from a man aged 65-85 years with urothelial cancer. The chain links TRBV6-5 to TRBJ2-7; 7 bases agree with TRBD1. The sample here was PBMCs, taken around atezolizumab (anti-PD-L1) treatment. The CDR3 sequence is CASSYGRGRSEQYF. The CDR3 coding sequence is TGTGCCAGCAGTTACGGTAGGGGGCGAAGCGAGCAGTACTTC.